These T cell receptor beta chains were read from a single sample in a study of monozygotic twins with inflammatory bowel disease. TCRdb reprocessed the 5' RACE reads and reports one entry per CDR3 protein, with no DNA. Its listing shows over 350,000 distinct CDR3 sequences. The specimen was blood. The receptors stem from a human donor with ulcerative colitis or Crohn's disease, or a healthy co-twin of an affected twin (not recorded which). Each CDR3 is given with its conserved first and last residue. Each record gives: CDR3 protein, J gene, V gene.

cdr3_aa: CAWSVPGGFSNYGYTF; j_call: TRBJ1-2; v_call: TRBV30
cdr3_aa: CASSYSGQGGLDEQYF; j_call: TRBJ2-7; v_call: TRBV6-5
cdr3_aa: CATSDFGNEQFF; j_call: TRBJ2-1; v_call: TRBV24-1
cdr3_aa: CASSGDSLYQPQHF; j_call: TRBJ1-5; v_call: TRBV2
cdr3_aa: CASSQDGTGNYGYTF; j_call: TRBJ1-2; v_call: TRBV4-2
cdr3_aa: CASSLGRRGNEQFF; j_call: TRBJ2-1; v_call: TRBV5-4
cdr3_aa: CSARTWTRTRTNYGYTF; j_call: TRBJ1-2; v_call: TRBV20-1
cdr3_aa: CASSPTPTGDYGYTF; j_call: TRBJ1-2; v_call: TRBV7-8
cdr3_aa: CASSPQGNRMNTEAFF; j_call: TRBJ1-1; v_call: TRBV7-2
cdr3_aa: CATSALGSYNEQFF; j_call: TRBJ2-1; v_call: TRBV24-1
cdr3_aa: CASSQVGGYNSPLHF; j_call: TRBJ1-6; v_call: TRBV4-2
cdr3_aa: CASSQDLGSNEKLFF; j_call: TRBJ1-4; v_call: TRBV4-2
cdr3_aa: CASSSLVGEQFF; j_call: TRBJ2-1; v_call: TRBV5-1
cdr3_aa: CASRRGGFQETQYF; j_call: TRBJ2-5; v_call: TRBV7-9
cdr3_aa: CASSSPKKGLGDLFF; j_call: TRBJ1-4; v_call: TRBV6-5
cdr3_aa: CASSPRQGLSTDTQYF; j_call: TRBJ2-3; v_call: TRBV3-1
cdr3_aa: CASREGSGANVLTF; j_call: TRBJ2-6; v_call: TRBV4-3
cdr3_aa: CSALKRGRLETQYF; j_call: TRBJ2-5; v_call: TRBV20-1
cdr3_aa: CSASRSTNEKLFF; j_call: TRBJ1-4; v_call: TRBV20-1
cdr3_aa: CASSLGFRTEAFF; j_call: TRBJ1-1; v_call: TRBV7-9
cdr3_aa: CASSQERGTAAFGYTF; j_call: TRBJ1-2; v_call: TRBV14
cdr3_aa: CASSFGQGIGEQFF; j_call: TRBJ2-1; v_call: TRBV7-2
cdr3_aa: CASSLGLAGWETQYF; j_call: TRBJ2-5; v_call: TRBV11-2
cdr3_aa: CASSQISGGRTGNEQFF; j_call: TRBJ2-1; v_call: TRBV4-3
cdr3_aa: CASSPHTTGDGYTF; j_call: TRBJ1-2; v_call: TRBV6-2/TRBV6-3
cdr3_aa: CASSFNGQLSGELFF; j_call: TRBJ2-2; v_call: TRBV7-2
cdr3_aa: CASIHRNTGELFF; j_call: TRBJ2-2; v_call: TRBV12-3/TRBV12-4
cdr3_aa: CASSLEAPEIRADF; j_call: TRBJ2-7; v_call: TRBV5-1
cdr3_aa: CASSASRMVGETQYF; j_call: TRBJ2-5; v_call: TRBV7-9
cdr3_aa: CASSLTGTVNTEAFF; j_call: TRBJ1-1; v_call: TRBV7-9
cdr3_aa: CSVRGVAGANVLTF; j_call: TRBJ2-6; v_call: TRBV29-1
cdr3_aa: CASSYYRDSASGANVLTF; j_call: TRBJ2-6; v_call: TRBV12-3/TRBV12-4
cdr3_aa: CASSLGDRYYGYTF; j_call: TRBJ1-2; v_call: TRBV5-1
cdr3_aa: CATSREKRGKQYF; j_call: TRBJ2-7; v_call: TRBV15
cdr3_aa: CASSQDPARVSSYNEQFF; j_call: TRBJ2-1; v_call: TRBV4-3
cdr3_aa: CASSLVQGASDPYEQYF; j_call: TRBJ2-7; v_call: TRBV5-1
cdr3_aa: CASFSRNNYGYTF; j_call: TRBJ1-2; v_call: TRBV6-1
cdr3_aa: CASSLGGPYTEAFF; j_call: TRBJ1-1; v_call: TRBV7-2
cdr3_aa: CASSIPQGAGELFF; j_call: TRBJ2-2; v_call: TRBV28
cdr3_aa: CASSAPRQGNTEAFF; j_call: TRBJ1-1; v_call: TRBV5-4
cdr3_aa: CASGLVRETDTQYF; j_call: TRBJ2-3; v_call: TRBV12-5
cdr3_aa: CASSSRQGTNNEQFF; j_call: TRBJ2-1; v_call: TRBV11-3
cdr3_aa: CASSPASSGITGELFF; j_call: TRBJ2-2; v_call: TRBV10-2